These 11 T cell receptor beta chains were sequenced from one sample in a study of radiation and T cells in renal cell carcinoma. Time point of the sample: baseline pretreatment blood. Stated treatment: 15 Gy SBRT to primary tumor, nephrectomy 4 weeks later. Method: immunoSEQ multiplex PCR; TCRdb's copy keeps in-frame clones and lacks some. The sample has 140,000 to 150,000 clones; approximately 90% are singletons. Sequenced here: blood, sampled from a patient whose treatment included radiotherapy and nephrectomy. Source of these receptors: a woman aged 70-85 years with renal cell carcinoma.

This clone was seen a handful of times. The chain carries TRBV4-2 and TRBJ1-1; D is possibly TRBD1 (5 bases). Per the germline V gene, CDR1 is LGHNA and CDR2 is YNFKEQ. The CDR3 extends over 13 amino acids. V was pared by 0 bases and J by 9 bases, with 11 bases between. The CDR3 here is CASSQDRGAKAFF. CDR3 sequence (DNA): TGTGCCAGCAGCCAAGATCGGGGCGCCAAAGCTTTCTTT.

This clone is a singleton in its sample. The chain couples TRBV29-1 to TRBJ2-1; no definite D call. This CDR3 is built from 12 residues. V dropped 3 bases and J dropped 9 bases, with 12 bases sitting between them. CDR1 is SQVTM, CDR2 ANQGSEA, per germline. The CDR3 DNA reads as TGCAGCGTTGATTGGGAAAGGGTTGAGCAGTTCTTC. This encodes CSVDWERVEQFF.

This clone has a handful of counts. The chain has TRBV7-2 and TRBJ1-2; D possibly corresponds to TRBD1 (6 bases). Germline lookup yields CDR1 SGHTA and CDR2 FQGNSA. With 4 bases removed from V and 4 bases from J, the gap between germline ends came to 22 bases. The CDR3 covers 17 residues. CDR3 in DNA: TGTGCCAGCAGCTACCTTGCCGGGACACTGGATTTCTATGGCTACACCTTC. The encoded protein is CASSYLAGTLDFYGYTF.

Comments on this clone: The junction and the germline gene differ at one end; a read error may be behind it. The chain combines TRBV7-7 with TRBJ1-5; D uncertain. This CDR3 region has 13 residues. Germline CDR1 SSHAT, CDR2 FNYEAQ (reference sequence). The CDR3 sequence: CASSLGIDQPQHF. The CDR3 coding sequence is TGTGCTAGCAGCTTGGGGATCGATCAGCCCCAGCATTTT.

The J gene is TRBJ1-4, the V gene TRBV6-1; D unresolved. CDR1 MNHNS and CDR2 SASEGT come from the germline V gene. The ends were cut back, 4 bases at V and 7 bases at J, with 7 bases in the middle. The CDR3 spans 12 residues. CDR3 nucleotide sequence: TGTGCCAGCAGTGCCGCGATTGAAAAACTGTTTTTT. It specifies CASSAAIEKLFF.

As to this clone: At one end the junction does not follow the germline gene, possibly because of a read error. This chain uses TRBV11-3 with TRBJ2-5, with D perhaps being TRBD1 or TRBD2 (5 bases each). The CDR3 runs 14 residues. Germline V CDR1 and CDR2: SGHNT, YENEEA. In nucleotides, the CDR3 is TGTACCAGCAGCTTAGCTGGGACCGGAGAGACCCAGTACTTC. The encoded protein is CTSSLAGTGETQYF.

The rearrangement uses TRBV27 and TRBJ2-7; 9 bases match TRBD2. This CDR3 spans 17 amino acids. The trim removed 5 bases at V and 2 bases at J, leaving 13 bases unmatched. CDR1 is MNHEY, CDR2 SMNVEV, per germline (reference sequence). The CDR3 here is CASSPREQRGVTYEQYF. The CDR3 DNA reads TGTGCCAGCAGTCCCCGGGAGCAGCGGGGGGTAACCTACGAGCAGTACTTC.

The chain links TRBV19 to TRBJ2-1, with D tentatively TRBD2 (6 bases). This CDR3 has 16 residues. Germline loops: CDR1 LNHDA, CDR2 SQIVND (reference sequence). Deletions cut 7 bases from V and 7 bases from J, with 23 bases between. The CDR3, as DNA: TGTGCCAGTAACATAGCCTTCGGACTAAGAAGGAATGAGCAGTTCTTC. Translating gives CASNIAFGLRRNEQFF.

The rearrangement uses TRBV30 and TRBJ1-1; D remains unclear. CDR1 is GTSNPN, CDR2 SVGIG, per germline (reference sequence). Deletions cut 1 base from V and 3 bases from J, with 6 bases between. The CDR3 loop spans 12 amino acids. CDR3 coding DNA: TGTGCCTGGAGTGACCAGTACACTGAAGCTTTCTTT. Protein: CAWSDQYTEAFF.

In this sample, this clone turned up once. The rearrangement uses TRBV11-3 and TRBJ2-1, with a weak D call TRBD2 (6 bases). Germline V gene data show CDR1 as SGHNT and CDR2 as YENEEA. V lost 3 bases and J lost 1, with 10 bases in between. The CDR3 has 15 amino acids. CDR3: CASSFGGLSYNEQFF. The DNA of the CDR3 is TGTGCCAGCAGCTTTGGAGGGTTATCCTACAATGAGCAGTTCTTC.

The chain employs TRBV5-5 and TRBJ1-5, with D perhaps TRBD1 (5 bases). V lost 0 bases and J lost 7, with 8 bases in between. Germline V gene lookup returns CDR1 SGHKS and CDR2 YYEKEE (reference sequence). The CDR3 contains 13 residues. The CDR3 coding sequence is TGTGCCAGCAGCTTGGGTGGGGACCAGCCCCAGCATTTT. Translated: CASSLGGDQPQHF.